Following are 11 T cell receptor beta chains from one sample sequenced in a study of cytomegalovirus exposure and HLA in healthy donors. PCR employed 60 Vbeta and 13 Jbeta primers. Profiling relied on immunoSEQ multiplex PCR, and the TCRdb table lists in-frame clones only, not all of them. Counted here are approximately 70,000 clones, roughly 79% occurring once; the ten biggest clones make up 6.3%. Material for sequencing was PBMCs. The receptor set was obtained from a man aged 45-60 years in good health and CMV-seronegative.

Concerning this clone itself: Its ends do not fully match the called genes, so a read error is possible. The chain joins TRBV5-6 to TRBJ2-3, with TRBD1 identical over 7 bases. Per the germline V gene, CDR1 is SGHDT and CDR2 is YYEEEE. The CDR3 is 15 amino acids. CDR3 bases: TGTGCCAGCAGTTTGGATACAGGGGGCACAGATACGCAGTATTTT. Translation: CASSLDTGGTDTQYF. The full variable domain, rest sourced from reference TRBV5-6 and TRBJ2-3, is DAGVTQSPTHLIKTRGQQVTLRCSPKSGHDTVSWYQQALGQGPQFIFQYYEEEERQRGNFPDRFSGHQFPNYSSELNVNALLLGDSALYLCASSLDTGGTDTQYFGPGTRLTVL.

CDR3 sequence (DNA): TGTGCCAGCAGCGTAGGGGGCATCTACAATGAGCAGTTCTTC. Its protein is CASSVGGIYNEQFF. The chain carries TRBV9 and TRBJ2-1, with D maybe TRBD1 (5 bases). The CDR3 loop spans 14 amino acids. Germline lookup yields CDR1 SGDLS and CDR2 YYNGEE. Trimming removed 0 bases at V and 3 bases at J, with 7 bases between.

This chain joins TRBV2 and TRBJ2-3, with TRBD1 matching 12 bases. The germline V gene has CDR1 SNHLY and CDR2 FYNNEI. This CDR3 has 14 amino acids. Trimming at V came to 6 bases and at J to 4 bases, leaving 2 bases not matched to a gene. The chain's CDR3 is CASRRDRGPDTQYF. As DNA, the CDR3 is TGTGCCAGCAGGCGGGACAGGGGGCCAGATACGCAGTATTTT.

This chain links TRBV6-5 with TRBJ2-7; D is perhaps TRBD2 (5 bases). CDR3 length: 15 amino acids. Between the trimmed V and J ends, which lost 6 bases and 0 bases, there was a span of 15 bases. The germline CDR1 and CDR2 sequences are MNHEY and SVGAGI. CDR3 nucleotides: TGTGCCAGCAGCTCTTCAGAGGGATTCTCCTACGAGCAGTACTTC. This translates into CASSSSEGFSYEQYF.

In this sample, this clone turned up a few times. V gene TRBV30 combines with J gene TRBJ2-5; a weak D match, TRBD1 (5 bases). Germline CDR1 is GTSNPN and CDR2 is SVGIG (reference sequence). This CDR3 has 13 amino acids. With 3 bases removed from V and 3 bases from J, the gap between germline ends came to 11 bases. The CDR3 DNA reads as TGTGCCTGGAGGGGCGTAGGGGAAGAGACCCAGTACTTC. Translated: CAWRGVGEETQYF.

This rearrangement joins TRBV14 to TRBJ2-1; TRBD2 aligns across 7 bases. Germline trimming cut 1 base from V and 5 bases from J; bases unmatched to any gene: 5. Germline CDR1 reads SGHDN; CDR2 reads FVKESK. The CDR3 is made up of 15 amino acids. CDR3 DNA sequence: TGTGCCAGCAGCCAAGTCGGGGGGAGGAACAATGAGCAGTTCTTC. This codes for CASSQVGGRNNEQFF.

The genes are TRBV7-2 and TRBJ2-3, with D unresolved. V was clipped by 4 bases and J by 1 base, with 15 bases between them. Germline V CDR1 and CDR2: SGHTA, FQGNSA. The CDR3 is 16 amino acids. The CDR3 DNA sequence: TGTGCCAGCAGCTCCCAAGTTTCCGGTCGCACAGATACGCAGTATTTT. Its protein is CASSSQVSGRTDTQYF.

In its sample, this clone is medium-sized. V and J are TRBV4-1 and TRBJ2-1; D gene ambiguous. This CDR3 has 14 amino acids. Trimming left V 4 bases short and J 8 bases short, with 15 bases between. CDR1 is MGHRA and CDR2 is YSYEKL in the germline V gene. As DNA, the CDR3 is TGCGCCAGCAGCCCTGGCCTAGATTGGCATGAGCAGTTCTTC. This gives the protein CASSPGLDWHEQFF.

The chain is built from TRBV5-1 and TRBJ1-4, with a tentative D call TRBD1 (6 bases). The V end was cut by 4 bases, the J end by 4 bases, with 11 bases between. This CDR3 is 14 amino acids long. CDR1 is SGHRS, CDR2 YFSETQ, per germline. The CDR3 sequence: CASSLGGGNEKLFF. Written as DNA, the CDR3 is TGCGCCAGCAGCCTAGGGGGGGGTAATGAAAAACTGTTTTTT. Together with reference TRBV5-1 and TRBJ1-4, the CDR3 gives the full variable domain: KAGVTQTPRYLIKTRGQQVTLSCSPISGHRSVSWYQQTPGQGLQFLFEYFSETQRNKGNFPGRFSGRQFSNSRSEMNVSTLELGDSALYLCASSLGGGNEKLFFGSGTQLSVL.

This clone was detected only once. The chain joins TRBV4-1 to TRBJ1-2; D is ambiguous. The CDR3 runs 18 residues. V was pared by 3 bases and J by 4 bases, with 24 bases between. CDR1 and CDR2 from the germline V gene are MGHRA and YSYEKL. In nucleotides, the CDR3 is TGCGCCAGCAGCCACCCCCAGGCACTCCTCCACGAAGGCTATGGCTACACCTTC. Translation gives CASSHPQALLHEGYGYTF.

V is TRBV2 and J is TRBJ2-3, with D tentatively TRBD2 (6 bases). The germline V gene has CDR1 SNHLY and CDR2 FYNNEI. The CDR3 loop spans 16 amino acids. V dropped 2 bases and J dropped 2 bases, with 14 bases sitting between them. The CDR3 spells CASSEWVSGYTDTQYF. Here the CDR3 DNA reads TGTGCCAGCAGTGAATGGGTTAGCGGATACACAGATACGCAGTATTTT.